The sequence of this TCR beta chain was determined in a study of vaccination effects on CD4 cells after COVID-19. Assay used: immunoSEQ multiplex PCR; TCRdb lists only in-frame clones, some missing. The sample lists 75,000 to 100,000 clones; around four fifths were seen once. Before sequencing, viral peptide pools were used by the ViraFEST assay to expand antigen-specific CD4+ T cells. Following 10 days of culture, CD4+ T cells were isolated. Participants got two doses of BNT162b2 or mRNA-1273 vaccine. In regard to this clone: The antigen is not known.

Per the germline V gene, CDR1 is SGHTS and CDR2 is YDEGEE. The J segment lost 0 bases and the V segment lost 7 bases, leaving 15 bases of the junction unmatched. The CDR3 has 18 residues. The gene calls are TRBV5-8 and TRBJ2-3, with TRBD2 matching over 9 bases. The source of this sequence is a human donor who received a COVID-19 vaccine. The specimen was CD4+ T cells from PBMCs cultured with HCoV-OC43 spike peptides, collected after COVID-19 vaccination. Described subset: HCoV-OC43 spike overlapping peptide pool stimulation. CDR3 in DNA: TGTGCCAGCCCCCAGGGGCTAGCGGGGTTTTCTAGCACAGATACGCAGTATTTT. It encodes CASPQGLAGFSSTDTQYF.